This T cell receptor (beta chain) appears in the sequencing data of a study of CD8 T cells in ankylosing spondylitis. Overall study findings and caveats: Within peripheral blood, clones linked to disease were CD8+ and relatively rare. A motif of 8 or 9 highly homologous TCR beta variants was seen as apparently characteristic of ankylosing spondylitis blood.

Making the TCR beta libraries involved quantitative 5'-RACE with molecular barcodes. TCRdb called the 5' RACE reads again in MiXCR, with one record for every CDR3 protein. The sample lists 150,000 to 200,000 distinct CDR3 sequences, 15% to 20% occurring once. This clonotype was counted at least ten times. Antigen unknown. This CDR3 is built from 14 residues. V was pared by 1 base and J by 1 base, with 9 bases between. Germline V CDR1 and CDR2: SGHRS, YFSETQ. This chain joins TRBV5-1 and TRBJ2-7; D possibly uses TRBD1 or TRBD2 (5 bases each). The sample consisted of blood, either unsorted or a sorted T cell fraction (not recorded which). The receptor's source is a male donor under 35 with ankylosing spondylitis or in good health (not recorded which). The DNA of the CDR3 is TGCGCCAGCAGCTTGCGGGGCAGATCCTACGAGCAGTACTTC. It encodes CASSLRGRSYEQYF.